This T cell receptor (beta chain) is from a study of response to subunit inactivated influenza vaccine. Using its own MiXCR run on the RT-PCR reads, TCRdb lists one record per CDR3 protein. Of 700,000 to 800,000 distinct CDR3 sequences in the sample, approximately 17% were seen once. Sequencing used PBMCs from blood, obtained 5 to 6 days after vaccination. The sequence derives from a man over 45 who received an inactivated influenza vaccine.

CDR3 in amino acids: CASSRLQTQYF. The CDR3 DNA reads as TGTGCCAGCAGCCGATTACAGACCCAGTACTTC. The chain joins TRBV7-2 to TRBJ2-5, with D unclear. CDR1 and CDR2 from the germline V gene are SGHTA and FQGNSA. V dropped 5 bases and J dropped 6 bases, with 7 bases sitting between them. CDR3 length equals 11 residues. The full variable domain, with the rest looked up from reference TRBV7-2 and TRBJ2-5, is GAGVSQSPSNKVTEKGKDVELRCDPISGHTALYWYRQSLGQGLEFLIYFQGNSAPDKSGLPSDRFSAERTGGSVSTLTIQRTQQEDSAVYLCASSRLQTQYFGPGTRLLVL.